The sequence of this T cell receptor (beta chain) was determined in a study of spatial heterogeneity in lung cancer. Regarding time point: blood at routine non-recurrence follow-up after resection. Without sorting, whole RNA was sequenced from tumor, nontumor lung or frozen PBMC. CDR1 MDHEN and CDR2 SYDVKM come from the germline V gene. The CDR3 totals 12 residues. Trimming cost V 3 bases and J 9 bases; bases outside gene matches: 5. TCRdb re-analysed the 5' RACE reads in MiXCR, keeping a single row per CDR3 protein. The sample includes around 120,000 distinct CDR3 sequences, approximately 12% of them seen just once.

This receptor was identified in a male donor with early-stage non-small cell lung cancer. The chain has TRBV28 and TRBJ2-7; 7 positions agree with TRBD2. The sequencing here drew on PBMCs, taken at follow-up. This CDR3 reads CASSLGGIAQYF. CDR3 nucleotide sequence: TGTGCCAGCAGTTTGGGGGGGATCGCGCAGTACTTC.